This T cell receptor (beta chain) was sequenced during a study of T cell changes during pregnancy in multiple sclerosis. Produced via immunoSEQ multiplex PCR; TCRdb's table is partial and in-frame only. The repertoire holds around 36,000 clones, with around nine tenths as singletons. The sequences come from CD4+ T cells from peripheral blood mononuclear cells, collected in the third trimester of pregnancy. This sequence originates from a female donor with multiple sclerosis, enrolled in a pregnancy study.

The CDR3 bases are TGCGCCAGCAGCTTGGCCGGGACAGGCATGGATGGCTACACCTTC. It specifies CASSLAGTGMDGYTF. J is TRBJ1-2 and V is TRBV5-1, with 8 bases aligning to TRBD1. The junction had 7 bases not matched to a gene; V was cut back by 0 bases and J by 6 bases. In germline, CDR1 is SGHRS, CDR2 YFSETQ. CDR3 length: 15 amino acids.